The following is a T cell receptor (beta chain) sequence with its context. Its antigen is unknown. This record belongs to a study of PD-1 blockade in classical Hodgkin lymphoma. Findings of the study overall: What caused the repertoire differences, perhaps disease activity or prior therapy, remains undefined. Newly diagnosed patients were reported to exhibit reduced baseline TCR diversity relative to healthy donors. TCR diversity in CD4+, not CD8+, cells rose significantly by C4D1. The baseline diversity of complete responders showed similarity to that of newly diagnosed patients.

The method was immunoSEQ multiplex PCR; TCRdb's version includes in-frame clones alone and lacks a portion of them. The sample holds approximately 17,000 clones, 82% seen once. Trimming removed 1 base at V and 1 base at J, with 11 bases between. The CDR3 spans 16 residues. The germline V gene encodes CDR1 GTSNPN and CDR2 SVGIG (reference sequence). Each patient's relapse followed autologous stem cell transplantation, and brentuximab vedotin exposure varied. Sequenced here: peripheral blood mononuclear cells (PBMCs), sampled before the second cycle of nivolumab. V is TRBV30 and J is TRBJ2-6, with D possibly matching TRBD1 (6 bases). The receptor was isolated from a human donor with classical Hodgkin lymphoma. The CDR3 region is CAWSANRVSGANVLTF. CDR3 in DNA: TGTGCCTGGAGTGCGAACAGGGTGTCTGGGGCCAACGTCCTGACTTTC.